The 3 T cell receptor beta chains below were found in one sample sequenced in a study of cytomegalovirus exposure and HLA in healthy donors. Researchers ran the PCR with 60 Vbeta and 13 Jbeta primers. Produced via immunoSEQ multiplex PCR; TCRdb's table is partial and in-frame only. Seen here are tens of thousands of clones, under 80% observed once, and the top ten hold around 15%. Input material: PBMCs. These receptors were obtained from a male donor in good health and CMV-seropositive.

The chain joins TRBV6-5 to TRBJ1-1; 9 nucleotides line up with TRBD1. The germline V gene has CDR1 MNHEY and CDR2 SVGAGI. V lost 2 bases, J lost 5 bases, and 3 bases stayed unmatched. The CDR3 is 14 amino acids. The CDR3 loop reads CASSYLDRGTEAFF. The CDR3 DNA reads as TGTGCCAGCAGTTACCTAGACAGGGGGACTGAAGCTTTCTTT.

This clone appeared once. The rearrangement links TRBV7-2 to TRBJ2-7, with 9 bases aligning to TRBD1. With 4 bases clipped from V and 6 bases from J, the junction kept 7 bases outside the gene matches. The germline V gene encodes CDR1 SGHTA and CDR2 FQGNSA. This CDR3 region has 14 residues. CDR3 sequence (DNA): TGTGCCAGCAGCTCTCGACAGGGGGTACTCGAGCAGTACTTC. This translates into CASSSRQGVLEQYF.

The chain recombines TRBV27 with TRBJ2-5; 9 bases align to TRBD1. Germline-derived CDR1 and CDR2 are MNHEY and SMNVEV (reference sequence). The CDR3 runs 15 residues. The J segment lost 2 bases and the V segment lost 2 bases, leaving 3 bases of the junction unmatched. The CDR3 nucleotides are TGTGCCAGCAGTTTACGGGGGACAGGGCAAGAGACCCAGTACTTC. It specifies CASSLRGTGQETQYF.